These T cell receptor beta chains were read from a single sample in a study of CD8+ T cells in alopecia areata. Clones were sequenced by immunoSEQ multiplex PCR, and TCRdb holds only the in-frame ones, with some missing. The sample includes approximately 100,000 clones, roughly 53% of them seen just once. Source material: CD4+ T cells sorted from blood. These receptors were taken from a human donor in good health. The CDR3 runs from the conserved cysteine through the conserved F or W. D genes are given only for firm matches. Expanded clones are given a class, and other clones once, few, many or no size at all.

size,J,V,D,CDR3,DNA
NA,TRBJ2-5,TRBV7-9,NA,CASSLGGAPKETQYF,TGTGCCAGCAGCTTAGGAGGGGCGCCGAAAGAGACCCAGTACTTC
NA,TRBJ1-2,TRBV19,TRBD1,CASSPRQGGYTF,TGTGCCAGTAGTCCCCGACAGGGCGGCTACACCTTC
NA,TRBJ2-6,TRBV7-9,NA,CASYLGAGANVLTF,TGTGCCTCCTATTTAGGGGCTGGGGCCAACGTCCTGACTTTC
NA,TRBJ2-3,TRBV7-8,TRBD1,CASSIQGAYADTQYF,TGTGCCAGCAGCATACAGGGGGCTTACGCAGATACGCAGTATTTT
NA,TRBJ1-1,TRBV7-2,NA,CASSLTGAGMNTEAFF,TGTGCCAGCAGCTTAACGGGGGCGGGCATGAACACTGAAGCTTTCTTT
NA,TRBJ2-5,TRBV9,NA,CASSVAGSNQETQYF,TGTGCCAGCAGCGTCGCCGGTAGTAACCAAGAGACCCAGTACTTC
few,TRBJ2-5,TRBV7-2,TRBD2,CASSSLAGPTATQYF,TGTGCCAGCAGCTCCTTAGCGGGCCCGACCGCTACCCAGTACTTC
once,TRBJ2-2,TRBV28,TRBD1,CASSSGQGPTGELFF,TGTGCCAGCAGTTCAGGACAGGGCCCCACCGGGGAGCTGTTTTTT
NA,TRBJ2-7,TRBV25-1,TRBD1,CASSVPGTGLYEQYF,TGTGCCAGCAGTGTTCCCGGGACAGGACTCTACGAGCAGTACTTC
few,TRBJ2-5,TRBV9,NA,CASSVAQGRETQYF,TGTGCCAGCAGCGTAGCCCAGGGAAGGGAGACCCAGTACTTC
NA,TRBJ2-5,TRBV5-1,TRBD2,CASSSRGGAQETQYF,TGCGCCAGCAGCTCCCGCGGGGGGGCCCAAGAGACCCAGTACTTC
NA,TRBJ2-7,TRBV5-1,NA,CASSSGLSSYEQYF,TGCGCCAGCAGCTCGGGGCTAAGCTCCTACGAGCAGTACTTC
NA,TRBJ1-2,TRBV4-1,TRBD1,CASSQPGQGNGYTF,TGCGCCAGCAGCCAGCCCGGACAGGGGAACGGCTACACCTTC
NA,TRBJ1-4,TRBV5-6,NA,CASSISGTEKLFF,TGTGCCAGCAGCATCTCGGGGACGGAAAAACTGTTTTTT
NA,TRBJ1-5,TRBV15,NA,CATSRDTVVVAQHF,TGTGCCACCAGCAGAGATACTGTCGTCGTGGCCCAGCATTTT
NA,TRBJ1-1,TRBV5-1,TRBD1,CASSLGQGVNTEAFF,TGCGCCAGCAGCTTGGGACAGGGCGTGAACACTGAAGCTTTCTTT
NA,TRBJ2-5,TRBV5-1,TRBD1,CASSYSTGGGSMETQYF,TGCGCCAGCAGCTACTCAACAGGGGGCGGTAGCATGGAGACCCAGTACTTC
few,TRBJ1-1,TRBV19,NA,CASSIRPGSAEAFF,TGTGCCAGTAGTATCCGTCCAGGATCCGCTGAAGCTTTCTTT
NA,TRBJ1-2,TRBV6-5,NA,CASSYRREWNYGYTF,TGTGCCAGCAGTTATCGCCGTGAGTGGAACTATGGCTACACCTTC
NA,TRBJ2-7,TRBV20-1,NA,CSASRGYEQYF,TGCAGTGCTAGTAGGGGTTACGAGCAGTACTTC
NA,TRBJ2-7,TRBV5-1,NA,CASSLEGGAGSNEQYF,TGCGCCAGCAGCTTGGAAGGTGGGGCAGGGAGCAACGAGCAGTACTTC
few,TRBJ2-1,TRBV10-3,NA,CATVKTNEQFF,TGTGCCACGGTCAAAACCAATGAGCAGTTCTTC
NA,TRBJ2-5,TRBV6-5,TRBD1,CASSYSRRTGEETQYF,TGTGCCAGCAGTTACTCGCGCCGGACAGGAGAGGAGACCCAGTACTTC
NA,TRBJ1-1,TRBV29-1,NA,CSVVRLLNTEAFF,TGCAGCGTTGTGAGACTTCTGAACACTGAAGCTTTCTTT
NA,TRBJ1-1,TRBV11-2,NA,CASSPWGARSTEAFF,TGTGCCAGCAGCCCCTGGGGGGCCAGGAGCACTGAAGCTTTCTTT
NA,TRBJ2-7,TRBV18,TRBD1,CASSPGTGSYEQYF,TGTGCCAGCTCACCCGGGACAGGGTCCTACGAGCAGTACTTC
few,TRBJ2-2,TRBV20-1,NA,CSAREGRELFF,TGCAGTGCTAGAGAGGGAAGGGAGCTGTTTTTT
NA,TRBJ2-7,TRBV30,TRBD1,CAWNPWDRGYEQYF,TGTGCCTGGAACCCCTGGGACAGGGGCTACGAGCAGTACTTC
few,TRBJ2-3,TRBV30,TRBD1,CAWSVGQGSVEDTQYF,TGTGCCTGGAGTGTCGGACAGGGCTCTGTCGAGGATACGCAGTATTTT
NA,TRBJ2-5,TRBV2,TRBD1,CASSAGQFQETQYF,TGTGCCAGCAGTGCGGGACAGTTTCAAGAGACCCAGTACTTC
NA,TRBJ2-5,TRBV7-9,NA,CASSLEGGSSQETQYF,TGTGCCAGCAGCTTAGAGGGGGGCTCGAGTCAAGAGACCCAGTACTTC
NA,TRBJ1-5,TRBV2,NA,CASSEAEGNQPQHF,TGTGCCAGCAGTGAAGCAGAGGGCAATCAGCCCCAGCATTTT
NA,TRBJ2-5,TRBV29-1,NA,CSVGLRGAVETQYF,TGCAGCGTTGGATTGAGGGGAGCAGTGGAGACCCAGTACTTC
NA,TRBJ2-5,TRBV7-9,NA,CASSLRPGRAFQETQYF,TGTGCCAGCAGCTTACGGCCAGGTCGGGCGTTCCAAGAGACCCAGTACTTC
NA,TRBJ2-6,TRBV7-9,NA,CASSLLSSGANVLTF,TGTGCCAGCAGCTTATTGAGTTCTGGGGCCAACGTCCTGACTTTC
few,TRBJ2-2,TRBV7-2,TRBD1,CASSQWTGGYGELFF,TGTGCCAGCAGCCAATGGACAGGCGGGTACGGGGAGCTGTTTTTT
NA,TRBJ2-3,TRBV29-1,NA,CSAKTGTLSTDTQYF,TGCAGCGCTAAAACCGGGACCCTTAGCACAGATACGCAGTATTTT
NA,TRBJ2-6,TRBV30,NA,CAWSVQSSGANVLTF,TGTGCCTGGAGTGTACAAAGCTCTGGGGCCAACGTCCTGACTTTC
few,TRBJ1-1,TRBV29-1,NA,CSVRTSGTSEAFF,TGCAGCGTTCGGACGTCGGGTACCTCTGAAGCTTTCTTT
few,TRBJ2-5,TRBV4-1,TRBD2,CASSQPGTSGGFETQYF,TGCGCCAGCAGCCAACCCGGGACTAGCGGGGGGTTTGAGACCCAGTACTTC
NA,TRBJ2-1,TRBV7-2,TRBD2,CASKRGGNYNEQFF,TGTGCCAGCAAGCGGGGCGGTAACTACAATGAGCAGTTCTTC
NA,TRBJ1-1,TRBV7-2,TRBD1,CASSFWTGLNTEAFF,TGTGCCAGCAGCTTTTGGACAGGGCTGAACACTGAAGCTTTCTTT
NA,TRBJ2-7,TRBV28,NA,CASRINYEQYF,TGTGCCAGCAGAATAAACTACGAGCAGTACTTC
once,TRBJ1-2,TRBV5-6,NA,CASSFTPSPYGYTF,TGTGCCAGCAGCTTTACCCCGAGCCCCTATGGCTACACCTTC
NA,TRBJ2-5,TRBV7-2,TRBD2,CASSSSGLQETQYF,TGTGCCAGCAGCTCTAGCGGTCTCCAAGAGACCCAGTACTTC
NA,TRBJ2-5,TRBV4-3,NA,CASSLQRGGRETQYF,TGCGCCAGCAGCTTGCAGAGGGGGGGCAGGGAGACCCAGTACTTC
NA,TRBJ1-2,TRBV30,NA,CAWLRYGYTF,TGTGCCTGGCTGCGCTATGGCTACACCTTC
NA,TRBJ1-2,TRBV18,TRBD1,CASSRQETGGTDGYTF,TGTGCCAGCTCACGGCAAGAGACAGGGGGGACGGATGGCTACACCTTC
NA,TRBJ1-1,TRBV7-3,TRBD1,CASSPQGVGTEAFF,TGTGCCAGCAGCCCCCAGGGGGTCGGCACTGAAGCTTTCTTT
few,TRBJ2-5,TRBV25-1,NA,CASSERGPNQETQYF,TGTGCCAGCAGTGAGCGGGGCCCTAACCAAGAGACCCAGTACTTC
NA,TRBJ2-1,TRBV6-5,TRBD2,CASTKGLAGVSEQFF,TGTGCCAGCACCAAGGGGCTAGCGGGGGTTAGCGAGCAGTTCTTC
NA,TRBJ1-2,TRBV11-2,NA,CASSLGGTTNYGYTF,TGTGCCAGCAGCTTGGGGGGAACTACTAACTATGGCTACACCTTC
NA,TRBJ1-1,TRBV4-3,TRBD1,CASSPQTGRDTEAFF,TGCGCCAGCAGCCCCCAGACAGGGCGGGACACTGAAGCTTTCTTT
NA,TRBJ1-6,TRBV9,NA,CASSSQGKGSPLHF,TGTGCCAGCAGCTCACAGGGAAAGGGGTCACCCCTCCACTTT
NA,TRBJ1-5,TRBV2,NA,CASSEDSRQPQHF,TGTGCCAGCAGTGAGGACAGCAGGCAGCCCCAGCATTTT
many,TRBJ2-2,TRBV6-1,TRBD2,CASSGLAPGELFF,TGTGCCAGCAGTGGACTAGCGCCAGGGGAGCTGTTTTTT
NA,TRBJ2-1,TRBV30,TRBD2,CAWTRTARGGEQFF,TGTGCCTGGACCCGGACAGCCCGGGGGGGAGAGCAGTTCTTC